A single sample is the source of the 29 T cell receptor beta chains below, sequenced in a study of T cells after somatic rescue of genetic block. Clones were sequenced by immunoSEQ multiplex PCR, and TCRdb holds only the in-frame ones, with some missing. The sample contains under 150,000 clones, 75% to 95% of which appear only once. Specimen: peripheral blood mononuclear cells (PBMCs). Receptors were obtained from a woman between 18 and 29 years old.

The chain joins TRBV7-9 to TRBJ1-5; no definite D call. V gave up 4 bases and J gave up 0 bases, with 4 bases separating them. Per germline, CDR1 SEHNR and CDR2 FQNEAQ (reference sequence). The CDR3 runs to 13 residues. The CDR3: CASSSDSNQPQHF. The CDR3 nucleotides are TGTGCCAGCAGCTCCGATAGCAATCAGCCCCAGCATTTT.

The rearrangement links TRBV11-2 to TRBJ2-7; TRBD2 matches 10 bases. The ends lost 5 bases at V and 2 bases at J; junction bases unmatched: 6. The CDR3 has 15 amino acids. Germline CDR1 reads SGHAT; CDR2 reads FQNNGV. The CDR3 DNA reads as TGTGCCAGCAGCCCTGGACTAGCGGAGCCCTACGAGCAGTACTTC. Translated: CASSPGLAEPYEQYF.

The rearrangement uses TRBV28 and TRBJ1-2; a possible D gene is TRBD1 (6 bases). V lost 6 bases and J 8 bases, leaving 22 bases between the germline ends. CDR3 length equals 15 residues. The germline CDR1 and CDR2 sequences are MDHEN and SYDVKM. The DNA of the CDR3 is TGTGCCAGCAGGTTGCAAGCTACAGGGAAGGGAGGCTACACCTTC. Translated: CASRLQATGKGGYTF.

The chain links TRBV10-2 to TRBJ1-2, with no clear D. V gave up 1 base and J gave up 8 bases, with 20 bases separating them. CDR3 length: 16 amino acids. Germline values: CDR1 WSHSY, CDR2 SAAADI. The chain's CDR3 is CASSELQTGNTRGYTF. The CDR3 DNA is TGCGCCAGCAGTGAGTTACAGACCGGGAACACTAGGGGCTACACCTTC.

The chain recombines TRBV5-1 with TRBJ2-3, with unresolved D. The ends were cut back, 2 bases at V and 5 bases at J, with 18 bases in the middle. CDR1 is SGHRS, CDR2 YFSETQ, per germline. There are 16 residues in the CDR3. As DNA, the CDR3 is TGCGCCAGCAGCTTCCTCGACACTGGGTCTTTAGATACGCAGTATTTT. Residues: CASSFLDTGSLDTQYF. The full variable domain, rest sourced from reference TRBV5-1 and TRBJ2-3, is KAGVTQTPRYLIKTRGQQVTLSCSPISGHRSVSWYQQTPGQGLQFLFEYFSETQRNKGNFPGRFSGRQFSNSRSEMNVSTLELGDSALYLCASSFLDTGSLDTQYFGPGTRLTVL.

The chain is built from TRBV6-6 and TRBJ1-2, with D possibly matching TRBD1 (5 bases). From germline, CDR1 is MNHNY and CDR2 SVGAGI (reference sequence). Trimming shortened V by 6 bases and J by 3 bases, and 8 bases separated the two germline ends. The CDR3 runs 12 residues. Here the CDR3 reads CASSMGDYGYTF. The CDR3 nucleotides are TGTGCCAGCAGCATGGGGGACTATGGCTACACCTTC.

CDR3 nucleotides: TGTGCCAGCTCACCACCGAGCCGGGATAGACTGTTTTTT. This gives the protein CASSPPSRDRLFF. V usage is TRBV18 and J usage is TRBJ1-4; no reliable D call. V gave up 0 bases and J gave up 13 bases, with 12 bases separating them. The germline gives CDR1 KGHSH, CDR2 LQKENI. The CDR3 is made up of 13 amino acids.

V gene TRBV18 combines with J gene TRBJ1-6; no definite D call. The germline gives CDR1 KGHSH, CDR2 LQKENI. There are 12 residues in the CDR3. V was clipped by 5 bases and J by 9 bases, with 8 bases between them. The CDR3 region has the DNA TGTGCCAGCTCAGACGATAGTTCACCCCTCCACTTT. Translation: CASSDDSSPLHF.

In its sample, this clone was seen a few times. In DNA, the CDR3 is TGTGCCAGCAACTCCGGACAGGGGACCTACACCTTC. Translated, it gives CASNSGQGTYTF. The chain carries TRBV7-9 and TRBJ1-2, with 9 bases aligning to TRBD1. CDR3 size: 12 residues. CDR1 SEHNR and CDR2 FQNEAQ come from the germline V gene (reference sequence). V was clipped by 7 bases and J by 10 bases; unmatched bases: 7.

V is TRBV30 and J is TRBJ1-6; 7 bases are shared with TRBD1. CDR1 and CDR2 (germline): GTSNPN, SVGIG (reference sequence). The CDR3 sequence is 13 residues long. Germline trimming cut 2 bases from V and 10 bases from J; bases unmatched to any gene: 5. CDR3 sequence: CAWSRQGDSPLHF. The CDR3 bases are TGTGCCTGGAGTCGACAGGGCGACTCACCCCTCCACTTT.

The J gene is TRBJ2-7, the V gene TRBV7-9, with D maybe TRBD1 (5 bases). Deletions cut 2 bases from V and 4 bases from J, with 15 bases between. This CDR3 region has 15 residues. Per the germline V gene, CDR1 is SEHNR and CDR2 is FQNEAQ (reference sequence). CDR3 sequence reads: CASSLISSGAYEQYF. In DNA form, the CDR3 reads TGTGCCAGCAGCTTAATTTCATCTGGGGCGTACGAGCAGTACTTC. The variable domain in full, with the rest retrieved from reference TRBV7-9 and TRBJ2-7, is DTGVSQNPRHKITKRGQNVTFRCDPISEHNRLYWYRQTLGQGPEFLTYFQNEAQLEKSRLLSDRFSAERPKGSFSTLEIQRTEQGDSAMYLCASSLISSGAYEQYFGPGTRLTVT.

The gene calls are TRBV27 and TRBJ2-2; 9 bases fit TRBD1. Trimming removed 6 bases from V and 4 bases from J; junction bases left unmatched: 6. Germline CDR1 MNHEY, CDR2 SMNVEV (reference sequence). This CDR3 comprises 15 residues. CDR3 region: CASRPGTGITGELFF. CDR3 coding DNA: TGTGCCAGCAGGCCCGGGACAGGGATCACCGGGGAGCTGTTTTTT.

The chain combines TRBV30 with TRBJ1-4, with 8 bases aligning to TRBD1. Unmatched junction bases numbered 10, after V lost 3 bases and J lost 4 bases. Germline assignment: CDR1 GTSNPN and CDR2 SVGIG (reference sequence). The CDR3 length is 16 residues. The CDR3 bases are TGTGCCTGGAGCAAGGGGGCACAGGGGGGTAATGAAAAACTGTTTTTT. Translating gives CAWSKGAQGGNEKLFF.

This clone was recorded only once. The chain carries TRBV9 and TRBJ1-4; D call uncertain. Germline CDR1 and CDR2: SGDLS and YYNGEE. This CDR3 comprises 13 residues. V was trimmed by 4 bases and J by 8 bases, leaving 12 bases between them. CDR3 nucleotides: TGTGCCAGCAGCTCCAGATCGGACGAAAAACTGTTTTTT. Translating it yields CASSSRSDEKLFF.

This clone turned up a few times. The genes are TRBV6-1 and TRBJ1-6, with D possibly matching TRBD1 (5 bases). The germline gives CDR1 MNHNS, CDR2 SASEGT. Trimming removed 6 bases at V and 5 bases at J, with 14 bases between. The CDR3 is 15 residues long. This CDR3 reads CASSPQGNNNSPLHF. As DNA, the CDR3 is TGTGCCAGCAGCCCCCAGGGTAATAATAATTCACCCCTCCACTTT.

This clone was seen a few times. V and J are TRBV6-5 and TRBJ2-3; no reliable D call. The CDR3 consists of 11 residues. Trimming left V 6 bases short and J 7 bases short, with 8 bases between. From germline, CDR1 is MNHEY and CDR2 SVGAGI. CDR3 bases: TGTGCCAGCAGCTCGCGACATACGCAGTATTTT. Its protein product is CASSSRHTQYF.

The chain combines TRBV7-9 with TRBJ2-1; 10 bases align to TRBD2. The CDR3 extends over 13 amino acids. The V and J ends lost 1 base and 14 bases, in that order; junction bases with no gene match: 5. From germline, CDR1 is SEHNR and CDR2 FQNEAQ (reference sequence). As DNA, the CDR3 is TGTGCCAGCAGCTTAGGAGCGGGGGGGCCGGAGTTCTTC. Its protein product is CASSLGAGGPEFF.

This chain's CDR3 is CASSLDRDRANTGELFF. The CDR3 DNA reads TGTGCCAGCAGCTTAGACCGGGACAGAGCGAACACCGGGGAGCTGTTTTTT. The rearrangement joins TRBV7-2 to TRBJ2-2; 7 bases align to TRBD1. CDR1 and CDR2 (germline): SGHTA, FQGNSA. This CDR3 is built from 17 residues. The J segment lost 0 bases and the V segment lost 1 base, leaving 5 bases of the junction unmatched.

This chain connects TRBV6-4 to TRBJ1-2; 7 bases match TRBD1. The trim removed 4 bases at V and 4 bases at J, leaving 12 bases unmatched. CDR3 length: 16 residues. Looked up from germline, CDR1 is MRHNA and CDR2 is SNTAGT. CDR3 sequence (DNA): TGTGCCAGCAGTGCCTCCAAGGGGGCAGGGTCCTATGGCTACACCTTC. This codes for CASSASKGAGSYGYTF.

CDR3 bases: TGTGCCAGCAGTGATGTTAAACAGGGAGATTCACCCCTCCACTTT. Translated: CASSDVKQGDSPLHF. The chain uses TRBV25-1 and TRBJ1-6, with D possibly TRBD1 on 6 matching bases. V was clipped by 3 bases and J by 8 bases, with 14 bases between them. Per germline, CDR1 MGHDK and CDR2 SYGVNS. The CDR3 is made up of 15 amino acids.

The chain employs TRBV25-1 and TRBJ2-5; 9 bases match TRBD1. CDR3 length equals 13 residues. Germline CDR1 and CDR2: MGHDK and SYGVNS. J lost 5 bases, V lost 7 bases, and 5 bases had no gene match. CDR3 in DNA: TGTGCCAGCACACAGGGGGCGGCTGAGACCCAGTACTTC. It encodes CASTQGAAETQYF.

This clone was seen once. The V gene is TRBV2, the J gene TRBJ2-7; 9 nucleotides match TRBD1. CDR1 SNHLY and CDR2 FYNNEI come from the germline V gene. Germline trimming cut 8 bases from V and 5 bases from J; bases unmatched to any gene: 10. The CDR3 covers 14 residues. In nucleotides, the CDR3 is TGTGCCAGCGCCCCCGGGACAGGGTTCCACGAGCAGTACTTC. This translates into CASAPGTGFHEQYF.

This chain uses TRBV27 with TRBJ2-1; no clear D. Per germline, CDR1 MNHEY and CDR2 SMNVEV (reference sequence). This CDR3 is 13 amino acids long. With 5 bases removed from V and 6 bases from J, the gap between germline ends came to 11 bases. The CDR3: CASSSWLGNEQFF. The CDR3 DNA sequence: TGTGCCAGCAGTAGCTGGTTAGGCAATGAGCAGTTCTTC.

CDR3 amino acids: CASSWREFTEAFF. CDR3 nucleotide sequence: TGTGCCAGCAGTTGGAGGGAATTTACTGAAGCTTTCTTT. The chain joins TRBV6-5 to TRBJ1-1; no clear D. The germline V and J ends were trimmed by 4 bases and 5 bases, with 11 bases remaining between them. The CDR3 runs to 13 residues. The germline V gene encodes CDR1 MNHEY and CDR2 SVGAGI.

J is TRBJ2-2 and V is TRBV6-5; 7 bases are shared with TRBD2. The ends lost 6 bases at V and 1 base at J; junction bases unmatched: 2. CDR3 size: 14 residues. Germline V gene lookup returns CDR1 MNHEY and CDR2 SVGAGI. DNA for the CDR3: TGTGCCAGCAGAGGGAGGGGGAACACCGGGGAGCTGTTTTTT. Encoded protein: CASRGRGNTGELFF.

With respect to this clone: This same CDR3 is encoded by further DNA sequences in the sample. This chain joins TRBV9 and TRBJ1-3; D remains ambiguous. Per the germline V gene, CDR1 is SGDLS and CDR2 is YYNGEE. V dropped 0 bases and J dropped 1 base, with 8 bases sitting between them. The CDR3 consists of 15 residues. The chain's CDR3 is CASSVGEGSGNTIYF. The CDR3 region has the DNA TGTGCCAGCAGCGTAGGTGAGGGATCTGGAAACACCATATATTTT.

This sequence joins TRBV4-3 and TRBJ2-7; TRBD1 matches at 7 bases. Germline loops: CDR1 LGHNA, CDR2 YSLEER. This CDR3 has 15 amino acids. V shed 1 base and J 5 bases; nucleotides not matched to a gene: 8. CDR3 nucleotides: TGCGCCAGCAGCCAAGTGGGACAGTCGTCTAACGAGCAGTACTTC. Its translation is CASSQVGQSSNEQYF.

The genes are TRBV4-2 and TRBJ2-7, with a possible D match to TRBD1 (5 bases). This CDR3 has 13 amino acids. V lost 7 bases and J 6 bases, leaving 16 bases between the germline ends. Looked up from germline, CDR1 is LGHNA and CDR2 is YNFKEQ. As DNA, the CDR3 is TGTGCCAGCACCAAGGCCGGGCAGGGCGAGCAGTACTTC. Its protein is CASTKAGQGEQYF.

This chain links TRBV7-6 with TRBJ1-6; possible D gene TRBD1, 5 bases. Germline lookup yields CDR1 SGHVS and CDR2 FNYEAQ. With 5 bases removed from V and 8 bases from J, the gap between germline ends came to 10 bases. The length of the CDR3 is 13 residues. The CDR3: CASSPDRYSPLHF. For the CDR3, the DNA is TGTGCCAGCAGCCCAGACAGATATTCACCCCTCCACTTT.